Shown below are 32 T cell receptor beta chains from a single sample sequenced in a study of blood T cell repertoires in COVID-19. The assay was immunoSEQ multiplex PCR, and TCRdb's table has in-frame clones only and misses some. Among about 12,000 clones listed, roughly four fifths were seen once. The sequenced material came from peripheral blood. These receptors were taken from a woman aged 60-75 years with acute or convalescent COVID-19.

CDR3 nucleotide sequence: TGCGCCAGCAGCTTGGGACAGGGGTTTAGCACAGATACGCAGTATTTT. It codes for CASSLGQGFSTDTQYF. The chain recombines TRBV5-1 with TRBJ2-3, with TRBD1 identical over 8 bases. This CDR3 spans 16 amino acids. Trimming took 0 bases from V and 0 from J; bases not matched to a gene: 3. The germline V gene has CDR1 SGHRS and CDR2 YFSETQ.

V is TRBV19 and J is TRBJ1-2, with 9 bases aligning to TRBD1. The CDR3 is made up of 18 amino acids. V dropped 3 bases and J dropped 5; count of bases not matched to a gene: 16. Germline CDR1 reads LNHDA; CDR2 reads SQIVND (reference sequence). The CDR3 sequence is CASSMGYYRDRDIYGYTF. DNA for the CDR3: TGTGCCAGTAGTATGGGGTATTACCGGGACAGGGATATTTATGGCTACACCTTC.

The J gene is TRBJ1-2, the V gene TRBV10-3, with 7 bases aligning to TRBD1. J gave up 13 bases and V 0 bases, and 8 bases lay outside the gene matches. The length of the CDR3 is 13 residues. Germline values: CDR1 ENHRY, CDR2 SYGVKD. CDR3 protein: CAISESRGPAGTF. For the CDR3, the DNA is TGTGCCATCAGTGAGTCGAGGGGGCCCGCTGGCACCTTC.

In this sample, this clone turned up once. The chain carries TRBV7-6 and TRBJ1-6, with D perhaps matching TRBD1 (5 bases). This CDR3 contains 16 residues. CDR1 SGHVS and CDR2 FNYEAQ come from the germline V gene. The V end lost 4 bases, the J end lost 3 bases, and 13 bases lay between the germline ends. Here the CDR3 reads CASSSGFGHYNSPLHF. In nucleotides, the CDR3 is TGTGCCAGCAGCTCAGGGTTCGGGCACTATAATTCACCCCTCCACTTT.

The rearrangement links TRBV6-5 to TRBJ1-1; perhaps TRBD1 as D (5 bases). Germline values: CDR1 MNHEY, CDR2 SVGAGI. The CDR3 spans 15 residues. V lost 7 bases and J lost 1, with 16 bases in between. CDR3: CASTTQGRANTEAFF. CDR3 nucleotides: TGTGCCAGCACTACCCAGGGTCGGGCGAACACTGAAGCTTTCTTT.

CDR3 DNA: TGTGCCAGCGGGGACAGTAGGGTCTACAATGAGCAGTTCTTC. This translates into CASGDSRVYNEQFF. This rearrangement joins TRBV6-5 to TRBJ2-1, with 7 positions matching TRBD1. Germline-derived CDR1 and CDR2 are MNHEY and SVGAGI. Trimming cost V 8 bases and J 3 bases; bases outside gene matches: 7. This CDR3 has 14 amino acids.

The V gene is TRBV10-3, the J gene TRBJ2-7; the match to TRBD1 covers 8 bases. The junction had 14 bases not matched to a gene; V was cut back by 5 bases and J by 5 bases. Per germline, CDR1 ENHRY and CDR2 SYGVKD. This CDR3 region has 16 residues. CDR3 sequence: CAISYPPGQGENEQYF. In nucleotides, the CDR3 is TGTGCCATCAGTTATCCCCCCGGACAGGGTGAGAACGAGCAGTACTTC.

The V gene is TRBV11-2, the J gene TRBJ1-1, with D possibly matching TRBD1 (6 bases). The CDR3 covers 17 residues. Germline lookup yields CDR1 SGHAT and CDR2 FQNNGV. Trimming took off 1 base at V and 2 bases at J, with 17 bases between the two ends. CDR3 sequence: CASSLADWYRENTEAFF. DNA for the CDR3: TGTGCCAGCAGCTTAGCGGACTGGTACAGGGAAAACACTGAAGCTTTCTTT. The variable domain in full, with the rest retrieved from reference TRBV11-2 and TRBJ1-1, is EAGVAQSPRYKIIEKRQSVAFWCNPISGHATLYWYQQILGQGPKLLIQFQNNGVVDDSQLPKDRFSAERLKGVDSTLKIQPAKLEDSAVYLCASSLADWYRENTEAFFGQGTRLTVV.

The CDR3 spells CASSTSHIAKNIQYF. The CDR3 DNA reads TGTGCCAGCAGTACATCCCACATAGCCAAAAACATTCAGTACTTC. The chain carries TRBV6-5 and TRBJ2-4; no clear D gene. Germline CDR1 is MNHEY and CDR2 is SVGAGI. Between the trimmed V and J ends, which lost 5 bases and 0 bases, there was a span of 11 bases. The CDR3 consists of 15 residues.

V and J are TRBV10-3 and TRBJ2-1; TRBD2 matches 11 bases. Germline trimming cut 6 bases from V and 0 bases from J; bases unmatched to any gene: 16. This CDR3 contains 20 residues. The germline V gene encodes CDR1 ENHRY and CDR2 SYGVKD. The CDR3 DNA reads TGTGCCATCAGCCAATCCCGTGGTAGCGGGGGGGTAAGCTCCTACAATGAGCAGTTCTTC. Protein: CAISQSRGSGGVSSYNEQFF.

This clone was counted only a few times. V is TRBV7-9 and J is TRBJ2-2; 11 nucleotides align to TRBD2. The CDR3 runs to 15 residues. J lost 7 bases, V lost 5 bases, and 6 bases had no gene match. The germline gives CDR1 SEHNR, CDR2 FQNEAQ (reference sequence). The CDR3 is CASSKGGLAVGELFF. The CDR3 DNA follows: TGTGCCAGCAGCAAGGGGGGACTAGCGGTCGGGGAGCTGTTTTTT.

This clone has a handful of counts. This chain links TRBV3-1 (or the pseudogene TRBV3-2) with TRBJ2-5, with D perhaps matching TRBD2 (5 bases). Germline V gene sequence: CDR1 LGHDT, CDR2 YNNKEL (reference sequence). The CDR3 is 14 residues long. V dropped 3 bases and J dropped 3 bases, with 11 bases sitting between them. The CDR3 spells CASSQRVSEETQYF. The CDR3 coding sequence is TGTGCCAGCAGCCAGAGGGTGAGCGAAGAGACCCAGTACTTC.

This clone was picked up a small number of times. This chain links TRBV6-5 with TRBJ1-5; 7 bases are shared with TRBD1. Germline V gives CDR1 MNHEY, CDR2 SVGAGI. V was clipped by 6 bases and J by 5 bases; unmatched bases: 7. The CDR3 contains 14 residues. The CDR3 nucleotides read TGTGCCAGCAGACAACAGGGGCTGCATCAGCCCCAGCATTTT. Protein: CASRQQGLHQPQHF.

The V and J genes are TRBV1 and TRBJ2-5; the table's D call, TRBD2, was not checked against the DNA. TRBV1 is a pseudogene segment. The CDR3 length is 17 residues. The CDR3 is CTSSLPSSGDTQETQYF. For the CDR3, the DNA is TGCACCAGCAGCCTACCATCTAGCGGGGATACCCAAGAGACCCAGTACTTC.

The chain recombines TRBV27 with TRBJ2-5, with 12 positions matching TRBD2. The V segment lost 5 bases and the J segment 1 base; nucleotides outside the gene matches: 11. The CDR3 length is 18 residues. The germline V gene encodes CDR1 MNHEY and CDR2 SMNVEV (reference sequence). This CDR3 reads CASSQEPLAGGLQETQYF. The CDR3 region has the DNA TGTGCCAGCAGTCAAGAGCCACTAGCGGGGGGACTCCAAGAGACCCAGTACTTC.

This clone was seen only a few times. The rearrangement joins TRBV5-4 to TRBJ1-1; D might be TRBD1 (6 bases). The CDR3 totals 14 residues. V lost 3 bases, J lost 4 bases, and 13 bases lay in between. CDR1 is SGHNT, CDR2 YYREEE, per germline (reference sequence). The DNA for the CDR3 is TGTGCCAGCAGCTCCGGGGGGCGGGTCACTGAAGCTTTCTTT. Translated: CASSSGGRVTEAFF.

CDR3: CASSLDRSTGELFF. DNA for the CDR3: TGTGCCAGCAGCCTGGACAGATCCACCGGGGAGCTGTTTTTT. The V call is TRBV2, the J call TRBJ2-2; possibly TRBD1 for D (6 bases). CDR1 is SNHLY, CDR2 FYNNEI, per germline. Deletions cut 6 bases from V and 4 bases from J, with 12 bases between. CDR3 size: 14 residues.

This chain links TRBV7-2 with TRBJ1-6, with 8 bases aligning to TRBD1. V shed 2 bases and J 9 bases; nucleotides not matched to a gene: 9. Germline CDR1 SGHTA, CDR2 FQGNSA. The CDR3 is 16 residues long. In DNA form, the CDR3 reads TGTGCCAGCAGCTTATCCTTCGGACAGGGTGGTTCACCCCTCCACTTT. Translation: CASSLSFGQGGSPLHF.

This clone occurred a few times. This chain links TRBV9 with TRBJ2-1; TRBD1 agrees at 9 bases. The J segment lost 7 bases and the V segment lost 0 bases, leaving 5 bases of the junction unmatched. The germline CDR1 and CDR2 sequences are SGDLS and YYNGEE. The CDR3 spans 15 residues. CDR3 nucleotide sequence: TGTGCCAGCAGCGTAGGAGGGACAGGGAGGAATGAGCAGTTCTTC. This codes for CASSVGGTGRNEQFF.

V usage is TRBV13 and J usage is TRBJ1-1; 8 bases align to TRBD1. CDR3 length: 16 residues. Germline V gene data show CDR1 as PRHDT and CDR2 as FYEKMQ (reference sequence). The trim removed 5 bases at V and 1 base at J, leaving 9 bases unmatched. The CDR3 sequence: CASSPDRARGNTEAFF. CDR3 sequence (DNA): TGTGCCAGCAGCCCGGACAGGGCAAGAGGGAACACTGAAGCTTTCTTT.

CDR3 sequence (DNA): TGTGCCAGCAGCTTGAGTGGACTCACTACCTACGAGCAGTACTTC. Encoded protein: CASSLSGLTTYEQYF. The chain uses TRBV5-5 and TRBJ2-7; the D gene is possibly TRBD2 (5 bases). The germline V gene has CDR1 SGHKS and CDR2 YYEKEE (reference sequence). Trimming took 1 base from V and 2 from J, leaving 13 bases between them. CDR3 length equals 15 residues.

The gene calls are TRBV18 and TRBJ1-1; the match to TRBD1 covers 8 bases. V trimming: 3 bases; J trimming: 4 bases; junction bases outside the gene matches: 13. CDR3 size: 17 residues. CDR1 and CDR2 (germline): KGHSH, LQKENI. The CDR3, as DNA: TGTGCCAGCTCACCTCAAAACGTCCGGACAGGGACCACTGAAGCTTTCTTT. Translation: CASSPQNVRTGTTEAFF.

This clone was counted once. The CDR3 is CASSFEGYGGYTF. In DNA form, the CDR3 reads TGCGCCAGCAGCTTCGAGGGCTACGGTGGCTACACCTTC. The rearrangement links TRBV5-1 to TRBJ1-2; no clear D gene. V was pared by 2 bases and J by 7 bases, with 12 bases between. In germline, CDR1 is SGHRS, CDR2 YFSETQ. This CDR3 comprises 13 residues.

The V gene is TRBV6-1, the J gene TRBJ1-6; D gene unclear. Germline V gene sequence: CDR1 MNHNS, CDR2 SASEGT. The CDR3 length is 14 residues. Trimming pared 1 base from V and 6 bases from J, leaving 7 bases between. As DNA, the CDR3 is TGTGCCAGCAGTGAAGTTCGGGTTAATTCACCCCTCCACTTT. Amino acid sequence: CASSEVRVNSPLHF.

J is TRBJ2-7 and V is TRBV20-1; 16 bases line up with TRBD2. CDR1 and CDR2 from the germline V gene are DFQATT and SNEGSKA (reference sequence). The CDR3 length is 17 residues. V lost 3 bases and J lost 3; bases outside the gene matches: 8. CDR3 residues: CSASLPGLAGGLYEQYF. The CDR3 DNA follows: TGCAGTGCTAGTCTTCCGGGACTAGCGGGGGGGCTCTACGAGCAGTACTTC.

The V gene is TRBV2, the J gene TRBJ2-7; tentatively, D is TRBD1 (5 bases). Between the trimmed V and J ends, which lost 0 bases and 5 bases, there was a span of 14 bases. Germline V gene data show CDR1 as SNHLY and CDR2 as FYNNEI. This CDR3 spans 15 amino acids. CDR3: CASSEASRAVHEQYF. The CDR3 nucleotides are TGTGCCAGCAGTGAAGCGAGCAGGGCGGTCCACGAGCAGTACTTC.

The rearrangement uses TRBV28 and TRBJ1-1; D call uncertain. Germline CDR1 and CDR2: MDHEN and SYDVKM. The CDR3 consists of 14 residues. V dropped 6 bases and J dropped 4 bases, with 15 bases sitting between them. The CDR3 protein is CASSLQRVGTEAFF. DNA for the CDR3: TGTGCCAGCAGCCTCCAAAGAGTTGGCACTGAAGCTTTCTTT.

The V and J genes are TRBV5-4 and TRBJ2-3; 8 bases agree with TRBD2. The J segment lost 5 bases and the V segment lost 0 bases, leaving 11 bases of the junction unmatched. The CDR3 is 17 residues long. CDR1 is SGHNT, CDR2 YYREEE, per germline (reference sequence). For the CDR3, the DNA is TGTGCCAGCAGCTTGGTCGGGACTAGAGTATCGGGAGATACGCAGTATTTT. Protein sequence: CASSLVGTRVSGDTQYF.

CDR3 sequence reads: CASSLLGLAGENTGELFF. CDR3 nucleotides: TGTGCCAGCAGTCTCCTCGGGCTAGCGGGGGAAAACACCGGGGAGCTGTTTTTT. The genes are TRBV27 and TRBJ2-2, with 10 nucleotides matching TRBD2. Germline CDR1 MNHEY, CDR2 SMNVEV (reference sequence). CDR3 length: 18 amino acids. After removal of 5 bases from V and 2 bases from J, the junction contained 11 bases not matched to a gene.

V usage is TRBV21-1 and J usage is TRBJ1-4; the D call TRBD1 from the table was never checked on the DNA. TRBV21-1 counts as a pseudogene. CDR3 length: 17 amino acids. CDR3 sequence: CASSKAYRGLSNEKLFF. Here the CDR3 DNA reads TGTGCCAGCAGCAAAGCTTACAGGGGGCTGTCTAATGAAAAACTGTTTTTT.

The genes are TRBV3-1 (or the pseudogene TRBV3-2) and TRBJ2-7; D is ambiguous. Germline-derived CDR1 and CDR2 are LGHDT and YNNKEL (reference sequence). Trimming took off 1 base at V and 6 bases at J, with 4 bases between the two ends. The CDR3 spans 11 residues. CDR3 loop: CASSQGGEQYF. The DNA of the CDR3 is TGTGCCAGCAGCCAAGGCGGCGAGCAGTACTTC.

The rearrangement joins TRBV3-1 (or the pseudogene TRBV3-2) to TRBJ1-2, with a weak D call TRBD1 (5 bases). Germline V gives CDR1 LGHDT, CDR2 YNNKEL (reference sequence). The V end was cut by 0 bases, the J end by 4 bases, with 12 bases between. The CDR3 covers 15 residues. The CDR3 protein is CASSQDSGQPYGYTF. The DNA of the CDR3 is TGTGCCAGCAGCCAAGATAGTGGACAACCCTATGGCTACACCTTC.